Below are 28 T cell receptor beta chains sequenced from a single sample in a study of neurological immune-mediated disorders. TCRdb reprocessed the 5' RACE reads via MiXCR and lists one record per CDR3 protein. Among roughly 80,000 distinct CDR3 sequences listed, about 9.4% were seen once. The sample comprised PBMCs. These receptors all come from a man aged 40-55 years in good health.

This clonotype occurred many times. The chain carries TRBV14 and TRBJ1-1; the D is unclear. Germline assignment: CDR1 SGHDN and CDR2 FVKESK. Trimming left V 1 base short and J 10 bases short, with 10 bases between. This CDR3 region has 12 residues. The CDR3 region has the DNA TGTGCCAGCAGCCAAGGGGCCGGGTCAGCTTTCTTT. It translates to CASSQGAGSAFF.

This clonotype was observed at least ten times. The chain links TRBV5-1 to TRBJ1-1, with 10 bases fitting TRBD1. The V gene's germline CDR1 is SGHRS and CDR2 YFSETQ. This CDR3 region has 14 residues. V was pared by 4 bases and J by 8 bases, with 8 bases of the junction left unmatched. CDR3 sequence: CASSADRGYREAFF. The CDR3 nucleotides read TGCGCCAGCAGCGCGGACAGGGGGTACCGCGAAGCTTTCTTT.

At least ten counts were recorded for this clonotype. The rearrangement links TRBV25-1 to TRBJ2-7; D assignment may be TRBD1 or TRBD2 (5 bases each). The CDR3 covers 14 residues. Germline CDR1 MGHDK, CDR2 SYGVNS. V was cut by 7 bases and J by 7 bases, with 20 bases left in between. The CDR3 is CASKADTGIGEQYF. The CDR3 DNA is TGTGCCAGCAAGGCGGACACCGGGATTGGGGAGCAGTACTTC.

This clonotype was picked up many times. The chain links TRBV19 to TRBJ1-2; 10 bases agree with TRBD1. The V gene end was trimmed by 4 bases and the J gene end by 6 bases; junction bases not matched to a gene: 14. The germline V gene encodes CDR1 LNHDA and CDR2 SQIVND (reference sequence). The CDR3 runs 17 residues. CDR3 sequence reads: CASSRAPSAGTGDGYTF. The DNA for the CDR3 is TGTGCCAGTAGTAGGGCACCCTCCGCCGGGACAGGGGATGGCTACACCTTC.

This clonotype appeared many times. The chain links TRBV28 to TRBJ1-1; weak D call: TRBD1 (5 bases). The CDR3 consists of 13 residues. The germline V gene encodes CDR1 MDHEN and CDR2 SYDVKM. V was cut by 8 bases and J by 7 bases, with 17 bases left in between. The CDR3 spells CASREQGVNEAFF. The DNA of the CDR3 is TGTGCCAGCCGGGAGCAGGGTGTTAATGAAGCTTTCTTT.

This clonotype showed up many times. The rearrangement joins TRBV5-1 to TRBJ2-1; D unclear. This CDR3 is 12 amino acids long. Germline V gene sequence: CDR1 SGHRS, CDR2 YFSETQ. Between the trimmed V and J ends, which lost 3 bases and 6 bases, there was a span of 7 bases. The CDR3 nucleotides are TGCGCCAGCAGCTACAACTTCAATGAGCAGTTCTTC. Protein: CASSYNFNEQFF.

In its sample, this clonotype was seen many times. The rearrangement uses TRBV14 and TRBJ1-6; D not resolved. This CDR3 is built from 14 residues. Germline lookup yields CDR1 SGHDN and CDR2 FVKESK. V was clipped by 1 base and J by 7 bases, with 8 bases between them. CDR3: CASSQARSNSPLHF. The CDR3 DNA reads as TGTGCCAGCAGCCAAGCCAGGTCAAATTCACCCCTCCACTTT.

This clonotype was found many times. V gene TRBV9 combines with J gene TRBJ1-6; tentatively, D is TRBD1 (5 bases). The CDR3 has 15 amino acids. Germline V gives CDR1 SGDLS, CDR2 YYNGEE. Trimming left V 1 base short and J 7 bases short, with 12 bases between. The CDR3 coding sequence is TGTGCCAGCAGCGTATTGCAGGGAGAAAATTCACCCCTCCACTTT. Residues: CASSVLQGENSPLHF.

This clonotype was seen at least ten times. The chain is built from TRBV7-7 and TRBJ2-5; D may match TRBD1 or TRBD2 (5 bases each). The V and J ends lost 5 bases and 1 base respectively, with 11 bases between them. The CDR3 length is 14 residues. Germline values: CDR1 SSHAT, CDR2 FNYEAQ (reference sequence). The CDR3 spells CASSGRGVQETQYF. In nucleotides, the CDR3 is TGTGCCAGCAGCGGCCGAGGGGTCCAAGAGACCCAGTACTTC.

The sample holds many counts of this clonotype. The V and J genes are TRBV10-3 and TRBJ1-2; the D gene is possibly TRBD1 (5 bases). The CDR3 contains 14 residues. The germline V gene encodes CDR1 ENHRY and CDR2 SYGVKD. Trimming removed 0 bases from V and 4 bases from J, with 9 bases in between. CDR3 sequence reads: CAISESAGSYGYTF. As DNA, the CDR3 is TGTGCCATCAGTGAGTCTGCAGGGAGCTATGGCTACACCTTC.

This clonotype was recorded many times. DNA for the CDR3: TGTGCCAGCAGCCGGACAGGGATTGGGGCCGGAGATACGCAGTATTTT. Amino acids: CASSRTGIGAGDTQYF. The chain has TRBV2 and TRBJ2-3; 8 nucleotides agree with TRBD1. The CDR3 totals 16 residues. Germline loops: CDR1 SNHLY, CDR2 FYNNEI. With 6 bases clipped from V and 5 bases from J, the junction kept 13 bases outside the gene matches.

There are many counts of this clonotype. The DNA for the CDR3 is TGTGCCAGCAGCTTGCTAGGGCAGAACACCGGGGAGCTGTTTTTT. This codes for CASSLLGQNTGELFF. The chain recombines TRBV7-2 with TRBJ2-2, with no clear D. V gave up 3 bases and J gave up 1 base, with 9 bases separating them. Germline loops: CDR1 SGHTA, CDR2 FQGNSA. The CDR3 is made up of 15 amino acids.

This clonotype was counted at least ten times. The CDR3 nucleotides read TGTGCCAGCAGCAAATTATGGCCCCAAAATGAAAAACTGTTTTTT. The encoded protein is CASSKLWPQNEKLFF. The J gene is TRBJ1-4, the V gene TRBV21-1; TRBD1 was called by the table and not checked on the DNA. TRBV21-1 is listed as a pseudogene. This CDR3 has 15 residues.

This clonotype appeared many times. The chain is built from TRBV29-1 and TRBJ2-5; 8 bases are a match to TRBD2. With 4 bases clipped from V and 5 bases from J, the junction kept 3 bases outside the gene matches. Germline values: CDR1 SQVTM, CDR2 ANQGSEA. This CDR3 region has 12 residues. The CDR3 loop reads CSVVGGAETQYF. In DNA, the CDR3 is TGCAGCGTTGTCGGGGGGGCGGAGACCCAGTACTTC.

This clonotype was counted ten times or more. The chain recombines TRBV27 with TRBJ2-5, with TRBD2 matching 10 bases. V lost 5 bases and J lost 5; bases outside the gene matches: 5. Germline V gene sequence: CDR1 MNHEY, CDR2 SMNVEV (reference sequence). This CDR3 has 14 amino acids. CDR3 loop: CASSPFSGRETQYF. The CDR3 coding sequence is TGTGCCAGCAGTCCTTTTAGCGGGAGGGAGACCCAGTACTTC.

This clonotype occurred many times. This sequence joins TRBV29-1 and TRBJ2-5; possible D gene TRBD2, 5 bases. V lost 0 bases and J 9 bases, leaving 20 bases between the germline ends. This CDR3 spans 15 amino acids. Germline CDR1 and CDR2: SQVTM and ANQGSEA. The CDR3 spells CSVEEVGLAVGSQYF. The CDR3 coding sequence is TGCAGCGTTGAAGAGGTCGGACTGGCCGTGGGGTCCCAGTACTTC.

This clonotype was seen many times. This rearrangement joins TRBV9 to TRBJ2-3; D gene uncertain. The CDR3 runs 16 residues. CDR1 and CDR2 (germline): SGDLS, YYNGEE. V was shortened by 3 bases and J by 0 bases, with 14 bases between the two germline ends. CDR3 DNA sequence: TGTGCCAGCAGCGGTAGAGGTACTCTTAGCACAGATACGCAGTATTTT. Its translation is CASSGRGTLSTDTQYF.

V is TRBV6-5 and J is TRBJ2-7, with D possibly TRBD1 on 5 matching bases. The V end lost 0 bases, the J end lost 5 bases, and 11 bases lay between the germline ends. This CDR3 has 14 residues. In germline, CDR1 is MNHEY, CDR2 SVGAGI. For the CDR3, the DNA is TGTGCCAGCAGTTACTCAAGGGGCTTGGACGAGCAGTACTTC. This codes for CASSYSRGLDEQYF.

This clonotype was picked up many times. V gene TRBV20-1 combines with J gene TRBJ2-1; D is unclear. CDR1 and CDR2 (germline): DFQATT, SNEGSKA (reference sequence). The CDR3 runs 12 residues. The CDR3 sequence is CRAVMGSNEQFF. The CDR3 DNA sequence: TGCAGAGCCGTAATGGGGTCCAATGAGCAGTTCTTC.

This clonotype was counted many times. The V call is TRBV13, the J call TRBJ2-3, with D maybe TRBD2 (5 bases). V lost 7 bases and J lost 2, with 10 bases in between. Per the germline V gene, CDR1 is PRHDT and CDR2 is FYEKMQ (reference sequence). There are 13 residues in the CDR3. CDR3 in DNA: TGTGCCAGCAAGAGCGGTTACACAGATACGCAGTATTTT. This sequence encodes CASKSGYTDTQYF.

The V call is TRBV2, the J call TRBJ2-1; 7 nucleotides match TRBD1. The CDR3 contains 15 residues. Germline loops: CDR1 SNHLY, CDR2 FYNNEI. Trimming at V came to 6 bases and at J to 9 bases, leaving 14 bases not matched to a gene. The CDR3 DNA is TGTGCCAGCAGCCTCAGGGACAGACCCGATGGTGAGCAGTTCTTC. Translation gives CASSLRDRPDGEQFF.

This clonotype was detected ten times or more. The V call is TRBV12-3 or TRBV12-4, the J call TRBJ1-1; possible D gene TRBD1, 6 bases. V lost 6 bases, J lost 4 bases, and 12 bases lay in between. CDR3 size: 13 residues. CDR3 sequence reads: CASSPGQRTEAFF. The CDR3 DNA is TGTGCCAGCAGCCCTGGACAGCGCACTGAAGCTTTCTTT.

This clonotype has ten or more counts. The chain carries TRBV7-9 and TRBJ2-1, with 9 bases matching TRBD1. Germline V gene data show CDR1 as SEHNR and CDR2 as FQNEAQ (reference sequence). This CDR3 spans 16 amino acids. The V segment lost 5 bases and the J segment 8 bases; nucleotides outside the gene matches: 13. The CDR3 protein is CASSRSPGQGTHEQFF. In DNA, the CDR3 is TGTGCCAGCAGCCGTTCGCCGGGACAGGGCACGCATGAGCAGTTCTTC.

J is TRBJ2-1 and V is TRBV3-1, with D possibly being TRBD1 or TRBD2 (5 bases each). Trimming stripped 3 bases from V and 0 bases from J, with 12 bases between. This CDR3 contains 16 residues. CDR1 is LGHDT and CDR2 is YNNKEL in the germline V gene (reference sequence). The CDR3 sequence is CASSHPWGSSYNEQFF. Here the CDR3 DNA reads TGTGCCAGCAGCCATCCTTGGGGGAGCTCCTACAATGAGCAGTTCTTC.

CDR3 region: CASSQPGRNTGELFF. The CDR3 region has the DNA TGCGCCAGCAGCCAGCCGGGACGGAACACCGGGGAGCTGTTTTTT. The gene calls are TRBV4-1 and TRBJ2-2; TRBD1 or TRBD2 may be the D gene (5 bases each). The CDR3 is 15 amino acids. Germline V gene sequence: CDR1 MGHRA, CDR2 YSYEKL. Deletions cut 3 bases from V and 1 base from J, with 9 bases between.

This clonotype was detected many times. This rearrangement joins TRBV5-6 to TRBJ1-1; D is possibly TRBD1 (5 bases). The CDR3 is 13 amino acids. Per germline, CDR1 SGHDT and CDR2 YYEEEE. Trimming stripped 2 bases from V and 1 base from J, with 6 bases between. This chain's CDR3 is CASSFGGNTEAFF. The DNA for the CDR3 is TGTGCCAGCAGCTTTGGGGGGAACACTGAAGCTTTCTTT. The variable domain in full, completed from reference TRBV5-6 and TRBJ1-1, reads DAGVTQSPTHLIKTRGQQVTLRCSPKSGHDTVSWYQQALGQGPQFIFQYYEEEERQRGNFPDRFSGHQFPNYSSELNVNALLLGDSALYLCASSFGGNTEAFFGQGTRLTVV.

This clonotype occurred many times. The chain couples TRBV7-2 to TRBJ2-1, with 10 bases aligning to TRBD2. V dropped 3 bases and J dropped 6; count of bases not matched to a gene: 8. This CDR3 is built from 16 residues. Germline CDR1 reads SGHTA; CDR2 reads FQGNSA. CDR3 protein: CASSFTPGLASNEQFF. As DNA, the CDR3 is TGTGCCAGCAGCTTTACTCCGGGACTAGCGAGCAATGAGCAGTTCTTC.

Ten or more counts support this clonotype. The chain has TRBV5-6 and TRBJ2-7; D gene unclear. V lost 3 bases to trimming and J lost 4 bases, with 11 bases between them. Germline V gives CDR1 SGHDT, CDR2 YYEEEE. This CDR3 comprises 13 residues. The CDR3 loop reads CASSWGGEYEQYF. The CDR3 DNA follows: TGTGCCAGCAGCTGGGGTGGGGAATACGAGCAGTACTTC.